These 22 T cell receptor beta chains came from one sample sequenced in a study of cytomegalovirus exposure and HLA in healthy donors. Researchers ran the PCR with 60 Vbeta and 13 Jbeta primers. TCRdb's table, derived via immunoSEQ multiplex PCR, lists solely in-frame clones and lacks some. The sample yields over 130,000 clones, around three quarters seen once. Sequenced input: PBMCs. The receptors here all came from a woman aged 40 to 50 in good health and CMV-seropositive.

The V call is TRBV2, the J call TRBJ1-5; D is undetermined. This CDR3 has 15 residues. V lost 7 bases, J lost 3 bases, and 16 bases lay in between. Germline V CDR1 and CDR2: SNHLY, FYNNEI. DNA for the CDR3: TGTGCCAGCAAGGACTCAACGCGCTTCAATCAGCCCCAGCATTTT. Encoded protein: CASKDSTRFNQPQHF.

The CDR3 loop is CASRRQDRGGYTF. The CDR3 DNA reads as TGTGCCAGCAGGCGACAGGACAGGGGTGGCTACACCTTC. The chain uses TRBV6-1 and TRBJ1-2; 9 bases agree with TRBD1. CDR1 is MNHNS, CDR2 SASEGT, per germline. The ends lost 6 bases at V and 7 bases at J; junction bases unmatched: 6. The CDR3 runs 13 residues.

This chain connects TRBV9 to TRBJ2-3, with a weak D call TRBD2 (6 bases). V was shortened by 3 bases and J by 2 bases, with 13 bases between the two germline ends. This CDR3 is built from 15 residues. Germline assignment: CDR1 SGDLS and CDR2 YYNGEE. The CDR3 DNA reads TGTGCCAGCAGCGCCGGGACTCGCCTCACAGATACGCAGTATTTT. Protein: CASSAGTRLTDTQYF.

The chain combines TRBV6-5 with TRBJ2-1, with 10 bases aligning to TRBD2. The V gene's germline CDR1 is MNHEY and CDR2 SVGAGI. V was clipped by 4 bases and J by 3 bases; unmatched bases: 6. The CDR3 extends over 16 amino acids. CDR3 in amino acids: CASSSSGSLGYNEQFF. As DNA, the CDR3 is TGTGCCAGCAGTTCTAGCGGGAGTTTGGGCTACAATGAGCAGTTCTTC.

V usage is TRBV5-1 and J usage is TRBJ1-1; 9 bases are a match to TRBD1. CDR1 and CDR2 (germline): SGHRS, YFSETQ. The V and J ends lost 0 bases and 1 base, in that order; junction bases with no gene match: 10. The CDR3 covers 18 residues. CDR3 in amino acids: CASSLVGSGGQGNTEAFF. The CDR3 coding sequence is TGCGCCAGCAGCTTGGTGGGGTCCGGGGGACAGGGGAACACTGAAGCTTTCTTT.

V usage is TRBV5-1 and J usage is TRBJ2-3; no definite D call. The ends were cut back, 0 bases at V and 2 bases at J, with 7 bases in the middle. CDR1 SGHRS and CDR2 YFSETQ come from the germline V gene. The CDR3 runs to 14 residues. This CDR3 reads CASSLDSLTDTQYF. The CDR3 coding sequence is TGCGCCAGCAGCTTGGACAGTCTCACAGATACGCAGTATTTT.

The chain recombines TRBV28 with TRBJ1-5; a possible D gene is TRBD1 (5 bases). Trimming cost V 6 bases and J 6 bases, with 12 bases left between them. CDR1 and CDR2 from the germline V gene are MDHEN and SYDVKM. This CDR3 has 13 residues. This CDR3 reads CASRRGLRQPQHF. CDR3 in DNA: TGTGCCAGCAGAAGGGGTCTACGTCAGCCCCAGCATTTT.

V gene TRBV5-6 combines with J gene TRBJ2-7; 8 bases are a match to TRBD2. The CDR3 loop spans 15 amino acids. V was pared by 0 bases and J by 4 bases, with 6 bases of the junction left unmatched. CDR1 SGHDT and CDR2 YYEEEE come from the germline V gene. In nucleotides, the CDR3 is TGTGCCAGCAGCTTGGGGAGCGGGGGACCTTACGAGCAGTACTTC. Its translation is CASSLGSGGPYEQYF.

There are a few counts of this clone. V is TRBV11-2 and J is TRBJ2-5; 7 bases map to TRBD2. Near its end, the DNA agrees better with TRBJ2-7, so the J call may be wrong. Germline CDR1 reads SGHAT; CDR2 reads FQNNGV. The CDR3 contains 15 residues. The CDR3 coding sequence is TGTGCCAGCAGCCCTGTGGGGGACGGGGGGTACGAGCAGTACTTC. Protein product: CASSPVGDGGYEQYF.

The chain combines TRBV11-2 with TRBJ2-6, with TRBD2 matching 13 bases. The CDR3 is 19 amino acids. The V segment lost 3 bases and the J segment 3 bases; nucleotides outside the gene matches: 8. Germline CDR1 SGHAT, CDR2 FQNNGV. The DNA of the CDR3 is TGTGCCAGCAGCTTTTCCGGACTAGCGGGAGCTGGTGGGGCCAACGTCCTGACTTTC. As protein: CASSFSGLAGAGGANVLTF. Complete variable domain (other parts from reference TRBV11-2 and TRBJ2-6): EAGVAQSPRYKIIEKRQSVAFWCNPISGHATLYWYQQILGQGPKLLIQFQNNGVVDDSQLPKDRFSAERLKGVDSTLKIQPAKLEDSAVYLCASSFSGLAGAGGANVLTFGAGSRLTVL.

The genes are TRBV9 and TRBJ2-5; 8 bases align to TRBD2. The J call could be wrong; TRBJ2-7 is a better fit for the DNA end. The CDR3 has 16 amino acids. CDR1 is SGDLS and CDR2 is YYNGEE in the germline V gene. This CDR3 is CASSTTLAGTSYEQYF. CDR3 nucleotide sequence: TGTGCCAGCAGCACCACCTTAGCGGGGACCTCCTACGAGCAGTACTTC.

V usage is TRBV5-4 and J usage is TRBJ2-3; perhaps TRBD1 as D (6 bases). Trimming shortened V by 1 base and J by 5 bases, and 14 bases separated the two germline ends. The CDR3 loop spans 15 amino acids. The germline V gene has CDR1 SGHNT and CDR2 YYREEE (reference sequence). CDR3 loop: CASSLKSQGQDTQYF. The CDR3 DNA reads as TGTGCCAGCAGCTTGAAGAGTCAGGGACAAGATACGCAGTATTTT.

The CDR3 is CASSFSGAGELFF. CDR3 bases: TGTGCCAGCAGTTTTTCAGGGGCCGGGGAGCTGTTTTTT. The chain uses TRBV6-5 and TRBJ2-2; D is perhaps TRBD1 (6 bases). Germline CDR1 is MNHEY and CDR2 is SVGAGI. Trimming cost V 4 bases and J 6 bases, with 9 bases left between them. The CDR3 length is 13 residues.

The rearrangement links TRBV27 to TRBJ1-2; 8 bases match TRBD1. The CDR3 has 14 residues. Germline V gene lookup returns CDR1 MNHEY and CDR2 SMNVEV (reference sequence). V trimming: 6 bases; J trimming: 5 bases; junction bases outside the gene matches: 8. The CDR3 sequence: CASRRDRRDYGYTF. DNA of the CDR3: TGTGCCAGCAGAAGGGACAGGAGGGATTATGGCTACACCTTC.

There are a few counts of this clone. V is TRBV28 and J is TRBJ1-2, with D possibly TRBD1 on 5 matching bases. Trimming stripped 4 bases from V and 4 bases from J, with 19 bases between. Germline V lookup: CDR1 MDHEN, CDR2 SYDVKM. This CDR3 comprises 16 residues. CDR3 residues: CASSSGGDRSSYGYTF. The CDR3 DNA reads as TGTGCCAGCAGTTCGGGGGGAGACCGATCCTCCTATGGCTACACCTTC.

CDR3 sequence reads: CASSNTGWGTYEQYF. The CDR3 bases are TGTGCCAGCAGCAACACAGGGTGGGGGACCTACGAGCAGTACTTC. The chain employs TRBV21-1 and TRBJ2-7; no check of the table's D call, TRBD1, against the DNA was made. TRBV21-1 counts as a pseudogene. The length of the CDR3 is 15 residues.

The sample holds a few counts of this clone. The CDR3, as DNA: TGTGCCAGTAGTCTCGGACAAAATAGCAATCAGCCCCAGCATTTT. This codes for CASSLGQNSNQPQHF. The chain has TRBV19 and TRBJ1-5; D might be TRBD1 (5 bases). The CDR3 extends over 15 amino acids. Trimming shortened V by 5 bases and J by 0 bases, and 11 bases separated the two germline ends. Germline CDR1 reads LNHDA; CDR2 reads SQIVND (reference sequence).

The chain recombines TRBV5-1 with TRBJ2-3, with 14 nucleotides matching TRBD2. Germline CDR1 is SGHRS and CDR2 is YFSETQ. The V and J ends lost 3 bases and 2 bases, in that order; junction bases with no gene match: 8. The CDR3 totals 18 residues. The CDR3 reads CASSYGLAGGPYTDTQYF. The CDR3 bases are TGCGCCAGCAGCTACGGACTAGCGGGAGGCCCCTACACAGATACGCAGTATTTT.

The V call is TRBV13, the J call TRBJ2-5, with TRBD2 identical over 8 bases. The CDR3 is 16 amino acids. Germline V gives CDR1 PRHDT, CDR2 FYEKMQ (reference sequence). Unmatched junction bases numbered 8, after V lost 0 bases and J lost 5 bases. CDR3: CASSLGVVSGKETQYF. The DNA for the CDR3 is TGTGCCAGCAGCTTAGGGGTGGTTAGCGGGAAGGAGACCCAGTACTTC.

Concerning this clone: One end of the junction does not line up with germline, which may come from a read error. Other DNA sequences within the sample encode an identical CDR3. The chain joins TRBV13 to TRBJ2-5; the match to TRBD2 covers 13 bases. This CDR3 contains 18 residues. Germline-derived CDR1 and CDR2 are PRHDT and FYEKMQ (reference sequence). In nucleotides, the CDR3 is TGTGCCAGTAGCTTAGGCCCAGGACTAGCGGGAGTTGGGGAGACCCAGTACTTC. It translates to CASSLGPGLAGVGETQYF.

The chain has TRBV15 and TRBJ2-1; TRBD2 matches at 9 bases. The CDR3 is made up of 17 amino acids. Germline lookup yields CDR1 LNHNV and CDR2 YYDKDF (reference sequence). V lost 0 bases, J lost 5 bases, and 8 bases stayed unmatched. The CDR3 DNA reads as TGTGCCACCAGCAGAGATCTGGCTAGCGGGATTAACAATGAGCAGTTCTTC. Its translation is CATSRDLASGINNEQFF.

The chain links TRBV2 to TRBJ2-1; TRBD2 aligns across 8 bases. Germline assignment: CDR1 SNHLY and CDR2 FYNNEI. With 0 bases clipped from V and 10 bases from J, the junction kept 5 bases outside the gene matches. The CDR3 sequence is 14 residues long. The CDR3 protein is CASSEALREGEQFF. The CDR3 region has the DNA TGTGCCAGCAGTGAAGCGCTTCGGGAGGGGGAGCAGTTCTTC.